These 5 T cell receptor beta chains were all obtained from the same sample, sequenced in a study of OX40 agonist ivuxolimab in advanced cancers. The receptor library was made with the immunoSEQ multiplex PCR assay. TCRdb mirrors the immuneACCESS table, restricted to in-frame sequences. Some clones are absent from its copies; in checked studies, under half trace to an unresolved V gene, and the reason for the others is unknown. The sample has 70,000 or so clones on record, about three quarters of them singletons. Clones ranked in the top ten supply approximately 2.5% of the sample. The sequenced sample was CD4+ or CD8+ T cells sorted from blood, obtained in a trial of the OX40 agonist ivuxolimab. The origin of the receptors is an adult with an advanced solid tumor such as melanoma, head and neck, liver or kidney cancer.

The rearrangement uses TRBV7-2 and TRBJ1-5; D perhaps matches TRBD1 (5 bases). CDR3 length: 16 residues. The germline CDR1 and CDR2 sequences are SGHTA and FQGNSA. V was shortened by 4 bases and J by 2 bases, with 15 bases between the two germline ends. For the CDR3, the DNA is TGTGCCAGCAGCTGGGCGGGGGGAAGGGGCAATCAGCCCCAGCATTTT. Protein: CASSWAGGRGNQPQHF.

The chain's CDR3 is CASSSVGVGEQYF. The CDR3 DNA reads as TGTGCCAGCAGCTCGGTGGGGGTGGGCGAGCAGTACTTC. The V and J genes are TRBV7-9 and TRBJ2-7; the D call may be TRBD1 or TRBD2 (5 bases each). From germline, CDR1 is SEHNR and CDR2 FQNEAQ (reference sequence). Between the trimmed V and J ends, which lost 4 bases and 6 bases, there was a span of 13 bases. The CDR3 totals 13 residues.

This chain connects TRBV2 to TRBJ1-1; 10 bases map to TRBD1. This CDR3 spans 13 amino acids. The J segment lost 7 bases and the V segment lost 8 bases, leaving 7 bases of the junction unmatched. CDR1 and CDR2 from the germline V gene are SNHLY and FYNNEI. The CDR3, as DNA: TGTGCCAGCTACCGGGACAGGGGATTTGAAGCTTTCTTT. Translation gives CASYRDRGFEAFF.

The gene calls are TRBV6-6 and TRBJ1-5; 8 bases are a match to TRBD1. CDR3 length equals 16 residues. Looked up from germline, CDR1 is MNHNY and CDR2 is SVGAGI (reference sequence). The trim removed 5 bases at V and 3 bases at J, leaving 9 bases unmatched. The chain's CDR3 is CASSRSGGQANQPQHF. DNA for the CDR3: TGTGCCAGCAGTCGATCGGGGGGACAGGCCAATCAGCCCCAGCATTTT.

This clone was observed a single time. The chain combines TRBV19 with TRBJ2-7, with 10 bases aligning to TRBD2. The J segment lost 6 bases and the V segment lost 3 bases, leaving 8 bases of the junction unmatched. The germline V gene has CDR1 LNHDA and CDR2 SQIVND (reference sequence). The CDR3 consists of 15 residues. The CDR3 nucleotides read TGTGCCAGTAGTATGGGCCTAGCGGGAGCTATCGAGCAGTACTTC. This encodes CASSMGLAGAIEQYF.